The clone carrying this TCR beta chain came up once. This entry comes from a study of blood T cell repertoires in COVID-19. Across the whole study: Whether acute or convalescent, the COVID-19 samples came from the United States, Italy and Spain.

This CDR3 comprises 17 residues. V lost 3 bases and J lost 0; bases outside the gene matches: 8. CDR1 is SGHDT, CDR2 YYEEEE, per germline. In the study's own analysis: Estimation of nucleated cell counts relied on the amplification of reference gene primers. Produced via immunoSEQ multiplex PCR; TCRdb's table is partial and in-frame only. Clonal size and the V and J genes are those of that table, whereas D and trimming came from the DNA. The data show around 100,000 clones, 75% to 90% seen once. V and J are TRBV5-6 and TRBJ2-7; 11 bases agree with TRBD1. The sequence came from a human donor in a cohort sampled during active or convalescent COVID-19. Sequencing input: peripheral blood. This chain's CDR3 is CASSSGTGGYSSYEQYF. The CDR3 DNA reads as TGTGCCAGCAGCTCCGGGACAGGGGGATATAGCTCCTACGAGCAGTACTTC.